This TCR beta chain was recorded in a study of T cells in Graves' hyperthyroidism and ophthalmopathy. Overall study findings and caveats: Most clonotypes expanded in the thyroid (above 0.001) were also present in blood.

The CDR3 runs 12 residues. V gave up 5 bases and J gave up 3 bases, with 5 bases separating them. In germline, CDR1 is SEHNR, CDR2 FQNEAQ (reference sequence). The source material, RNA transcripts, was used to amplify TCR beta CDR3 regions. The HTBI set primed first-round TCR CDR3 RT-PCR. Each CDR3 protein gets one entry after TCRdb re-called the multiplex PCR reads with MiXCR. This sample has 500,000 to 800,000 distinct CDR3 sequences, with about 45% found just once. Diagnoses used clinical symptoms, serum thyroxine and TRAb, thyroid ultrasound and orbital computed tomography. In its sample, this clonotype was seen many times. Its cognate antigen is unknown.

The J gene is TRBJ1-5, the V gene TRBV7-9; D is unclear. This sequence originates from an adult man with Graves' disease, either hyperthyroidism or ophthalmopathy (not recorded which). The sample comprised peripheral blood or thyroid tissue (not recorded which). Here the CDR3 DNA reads TGTGCCAGCAGCCAAGACAATCAGCCCCAGCATTTT. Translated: CASSQDNQPQHF.